The rows below give T cell receptor beta chains drawn from one sample of a study of blood T cell repertoires in COVID-19. Profiling relied on immunoSEQ multiplex PCR, and the TCRdb table lists in-frame clones only, not all of them. In the table there are some 95,000 clones, around 93% of which are singletons. Source material: peripheral blood. The origin of the receptors is a human donor with active COVID-19. The donor label of this sample is uncertain. CDR3s include the opening cysteine and the closing phenylalanine or tryptophan. D genes are given only for firm matches. The size field is filled for only some rows; it gives once, few, many or a size class.

D gene | J gene | V gene | clone size | CDR3 protein | CDR3 DNA
TRBD1 | TRBJ1-1 | TRBV6-5 | . | CASSLTGGGNTEAFF | TGTGCCAGCAGTTTAACAGGGGGAGGGAACACTGAAGCTTTCTTT
. | TRBJ2-7 | TRBV9 | . | CASSGEIGSSYEQYF | TGTGCCAGCAGCGGAGAGATCGGGAGCTCCTACGAGCAGTACTTC
TRBD2 | TRBJ2-7 | TRBV27 | . | CASSSGTSGAYEQYF | TGTGCCAGCAGTTCCGGGACTAGCGGAGCCTACGAGCAGTACTTC
TRBD1 | TRBJ2-7 | TRBV6-1 | . | CASSEVGQGAYEQYF | TGTGCCAGCAGTGAAGTGGGACAGGGGGCCTACGAGCAGTACTTC
. | TRBJ1-2 | TRBV28 | . | CASLSPGAGRYGYTF | TGTGCCAGCCTCAGCCCAGGGGCCGGGCGCTATGGCTACACCTTC
TRBD1 | TRBJ2-7 | TRBV3-1/TRBV3-2 | . | CASRDRGVQYF | TGTGCCAGCAGGGACAGGGGGGTGCAGTACTTC
. | TRBJ2-1 | TRBV15 | . | CATSRGRGNEQFF | TGTGCCACCAGCAGGGGCAGGGGCAATGAGCAGTTCTTC
TRBD2 | TRBJ2-2 | TRBV6-4 | . | CASRALAGGTNTGELFF | TGTGCCAGCAGAGCTTTAGCGGGGGGAACGAACACCGGGGAGCTGTTTTTT
TRBD1 | TRBJ1-5 | TRBV7-2 | few | CASSPGGMGNQPQHF | TGTGCCAGCAGCCCAGGGGGCATGGGCAATCAGCCCCAGCATTTT
. | TRBJ1-5 | TRBV5-4 | . | CASSLDGSGQPQHF | TGTGCCAGCAGCTTGGATGGTTCGGGGCAGCCCCAGCATTTT
. | TRBJ2-7 | TRBV6-5 | . | CASTLDSREQYF | TGTGCCAGCACCTTAGACTCCAGAGAGCAGTACTTC
. | TRBJ1-4 | TRBV19 | . | CASSIVGDGEKLFF | TGTGCCAGTAGTATAGTCGGGGATGGCGAAAAACTGTTTTTT
TRBD2 | TRBJ2-1 | TRBV29-1 | . | CSVEDLRNGGLADNEQFF | TGCAGCGTTGAAGATCTTAGGAATGGGGGACTAGCGGACAATGAGCAGTTCTTC
. | TRBJ2-3 | TRBV7-2 | . | CASSLQLSTDTQYF | TGTGCCAGCAGCTTACAACTAAGCACAGATACGCAGTATTTT
. | TRBJ2-3 | TRBV28 | once | CASSGQSTDTQYF | TGTGCCAGCAGCGGACAGAGCACAGATACGCAGTATTTT
. | TRBJ2-4 | TRBV5-4 | . | CASSLVGSGLAKNIQYF | TGTGCCAGCAGCTTGGTGGGCTCTGGATTAGCCAAAAACATTCAGTACTTC
TRBD2 | TRBJ2-7 | TRBV18 | . | CASSPRPSGDEQYF | TGTGCCAGCTCACCACGTCCTAGCGGGGACGAGCAGTACTTC
TRBD1 | TRBJ2-7 | TRBV6-6 | . | CASERGQGSEQYF | TGTGCCAGCGAAAGGGGGCAGGGGAGCGAGCAGTACTTC
. | TRBJ1-2 | TRBV11-2 | . | CASRRGGDVGYGYTF | TGTGCCAGCCGCCGAGGAGGGGATGTCGGCTATGGCTACACCTTC
. | TRBJ1-1 | TRBV4-3 | . | CASSQDISPPTEAFF | TGCGCCAGCAGCCAAGATATTTCCCCCCCCACTGAAGCTTTCTTT
. | TRBJ1-5 | TRBV7-3 | . | CASSSEGFQPQHF | TGTGCCAGCAGCTCTGAGGGATTTCAGCCCCAGCATTTT
TRBD2 | TRBJ2-7 | TRBV5-1 | once | CASSLRLAGGLEQYF | TGCGCCAGCAGCTTGCGGTTAGCGGGGGGGCTCGAGCAGTACTTC
. | TRBJ2-5 | TRBV29-1 | . | CSALLGGRGETQYF | TGCAGCGCCCTACTCGGGGGAAGAGGAGAGACCCAGTACTTC
TRBD1 | TRBJ1-3 | TRBV28 | few | CASSSTGVGNTIYF | TGTGCCAGCAGTTCCACAGGGGTGGGAAACACCATATATTTT
TRBD2 | TRBJ2-1 | TRBV7-8 | . | CASSLQWVLAGVYNEQFF | TGTGCCAGCAGCCTCCAGTGGGTTCTAGCGGGGGTCTACAATGAGCAGTTCTTC
TRBD1 | TRBJ1-2 | TRBV7-9 | . | CASRSGDRPSLGYTF | TGTGCCAGCCGCTCAGGGGACAGGCCCTCATTGGGCTACACCTTC
. | TRBJ2-2 | TRBV14 | . | CASSRQQNTGELFF | TGTGCCAGCAGCCGCCAACAGAACACCGGGGAGCTGTTTTTT
TRBD1 | TRBJ1-6 | TRBV7-9 | . | CASSLGQGYSPLHF | TGTGCCAGCAGCTTGGGACAGGGGTATTCACCCCTCCACTTT
. | TRBJ2-5 | TRBV18 | . | CASSPGTDSQETQYF | TGTGCCAGCTCACCGGGAACGGACAGCCAAGAGACCCAGTACTTC
. | TRBJ1-2 | TRBV24-1 | . | CATSETRVDYGYTF | TGTGCCACCAGTGAGACCAGGGTCGACTATGGCTACACCTTC
TRBD2 | TRBJ2-7 | TRBV18 | . | CASSLTGGRGYEQYF | TGTGCCAGCTCACTAACGGGGGGAAGGGGCTACGAGCAGTACTTC
TRBD1 | TRBJ1-3 | TRBV6-5 | . | CASSHTDRGGNTIYF | TGTGCCAGCAGCCACACGGACAGGGGTGGAAACACCATATATTTT
TRBD2 | TRBJ2-7 | TRBV5-1 | . | CASSLVRGGLYYEQYF | TGCGCCAGCAGCCTAGTCCGGGGGGGCCTATATTACGAGCAGTACTTC
TRBD1 | TRBJ2-7 | TRBV5-6 | . | CASSLGQGAYEQYF | TGTGCCAGCAGCCTGGGACAGGGGGCCTACGAGCAGTACTTC
. | TRBJ1-1 | TRBV6-6 | . | CASSRWAGGIGHGTEAFF | TGTGCCAGCAGTCGATGGGCGGGAGGAATTGGGCATGGCACTGAAGCTTTCTTT
TRBD1 | TRBJ1-3 | TRBV18 | once | CASSPSGGSFSGNTIYF | TGTGCCAGCTCACCTTCAGGGGGCTCCTTCTCTGGAAACACCATATATTTT
. | TRBJ1-1 | TRBV6-5 | . | CASSYKGPDETEAFF | TGTGCCAGCAGTTACAAGGGGCCCGACGAAACTGAAGCTTTCTTT
. | TRBJ2-1 | TRBV18 | few | CASSPPVSIDQQFF | TGTGCCAGCTCACCACCCGTCAGTATTGATCAGCAGTTCTTC
TRBD2 | TRBJ2-7 | TRBV5-6 | once | CASSLAGTSKPIYEQYF | TGTGCCAGCAGCTTGGCAGGGACTAGCAAACCAATCTACGAGCAGTACTTC
TRBD2 | TRBJ2-7 | TRBV7-9 | . | CASSSTGTRSYEQYF | TGTGCCAGCAGCTCAACCGGGACTAGGTCCTACGAGCAGTACTTC
. | TRBJ1-1 | TRBV14 | . | CASSQEYDSSMNTEAFF | TGTGCCAGCAGCCAAGAATACGACAGTTCCATGAACACTGAAGCTTTCTTT
TRBD1 | TRBJ2-3 | TRBV18 | . | CASSDTGGTDTQYF | TGTGCCAGCTCAGATACAGGGGGCACAGATACGCAGTATTTT
. | TRBJ2-7 | TRBV5-8 | . | CASSPTAGPPSYEQYF | TGTGCCAGCAGCCCCACCGCAGGTCCTCCCTCCTACGAGCAGTACTTC
. | TRBJ1-5 | TRBV4-1 | few | CASSQVRGKHGQPQHF | TGCGCCAGCAGCCAAGTTCGGGGGAAACATGGACAGCCCCAGCATTTT
TRBD2 | TRBJ2-5 | TRBV14 | . | CASSQHSGGRQETQYF | TGTGCCAGCAGCCAACATTCGGGGGGGCGACAAGAGACCCAGTACTTC
. | TRBJ1-1 | TRBV15 | . | CATSRIMNTEAFF | TGTGCCACCAGCAGAATCATGAACACTGAAGCTTTCTTT
TRBD1 | TRBJ2-7 | TRBV5-4 | . | CASMAGTGTYEQYF | TGTGCCAGCATGGCCGGGACAGGGACCTACGAGCAGTACTTC
. | TRBJ1-2 | TRBV25-1 | . | CASSEYPVDGGRGGYTF | TGTGCCAGCAGTGAATACCCCGTAGATGGCGGCCGGGGAGGCTACACCTTC
TRBD1 | TRBJ1-1 | TRBV28 | . | CASSLDRVRVFPEAFF | TGTGCCAGCAGTTTAGACAGGGTGAGAGTCTTTCCTGAAGCTTTCTTT
TRBD1 | TRBJ2-1 | TRBV7-2 | . | CASSPRQGRYNEQFF | TGTGCCAGCAGCCCAAGACAGGGAAGGTACAATGAGCAGTTCTTC
. | TRBJ2-6 | TRBV5-1 | . | CASSFGGSGANVLTF | TGCGCCAGCAGCTTTGGAGGCTCTGGGGCCAACGTCCTGACTTTC
TRBD1 | TRBJ2-1 | TRBV19 | . | CASSIGLTGGGLNEQFF | TGTGCCAGTAGTATTGGGCTAACAGGGGGAGGACTCAATGAGCAGTTCTTC
. | TRBJ2-3 | TRBV25-1 | . | CASSEPSLDTQYF | TGTGCCAGCAGTGAACCTAGCCTGGATACGCAGTATTTT